The 10 T cell receptor beta chains listed next were all sequenced from one sample in a study of blood T cell repertoires in COVID-19. Data came from immunoSEQ multiplex PCR; TCRdb stores just in-frame clones and leaves some out. The repertoire holds hundreds of thousands of clones, with roughly 89% as singletons. The sample taken for sequencing was peripheral blood. The origin of the receptors is a woman between 18 and 29 years old who had recovered from COVID-19.

The chain is built from TRBV19 and TRBJ2-1, with 15 bases identical to TRBD2. With V trimmed by 5 bases and J by 7 bases, 9 bases remained unmatched. The CDR3 contains 17 residues. Germline assignment: CDR1 LNHDA and CDR2 SQIVND (reference sequence). CDR3 in amino acids: CASSVRTSGRGGNEQFF. DNA for the CDR3: TGTGCCAGTAGTGTCAGGACTAGCGGGAGGGGGGGTAATGAGCAGTTCTTC.

The chain uses TRBV6-5 and TRBJ1-2; 7 nucleotides match TRBD1. This CDR3 has 13 residues. Per germline, CDR1 MNHEY and CDR2 SVGAGI. The trim removed 6 bases at V and 8 bases at J, leaving 9 bases unmatched. The CDR3 sequence: CASSPGTVSGYTF. The CDR3 DNA sequence: TGTGCCAGCAGCCCCGGGACAGTAAGCGGCTACACCTTC.

V is TRBV6-1 and J is TRBJ2-5; 8 nucleotides match TRBD1. The V and J ends lost 4 bases and 4 bases, in that order; junction bases with no gene match: 11. This CDR3 comprises 16 residues. Germline CDR1 MNHNS, CDR2 SASEGT. The CDR3 spells CASSVTTGEKSETQYF. The CDR3 region has the DNA TGTGCCAGCAGTGTCACGACAGGGGAGAAGTCAGAGACCCAGTACTTC.

This clone has just a few counts. The V and J genes are TRBV11-2 and TRBJ2-2; 10 bases map to TRBD2. From germline, CDR1 is SGHAT and CDR2 FQNNGV. J gave up 6 bases and V 2 bases, and 15 bases lay outside the gene matches. The CDR3 contains 19 residues. DNA for the CDR3: TGTGCCAGCAGCTTAAACCGGGCCCGGGCTAGCGGGAGTTCCGGGGAGCTGTTTTTT. It encodes CASSLNRARASGSSGELFF.

The DNA for the CDR3 is TGTGCCAGCAGTTACCGAGCAGGTGGATCTGGGGCCAACGTCCTGACTTTC. Its translation is CASSYRAGGSGANVLTF. The chain combines TRBV6-2 or TRBV6-3 with TRBJ2-6, with no clear D. This CDR3 has 17 amino acids. CDR1 is MNHEY and CDR2 is SVGEGT in the germline V gene. Trimming shortened V by 2 bases and J by 1 base, and 12 bases separated the two germline ends.

A single count supports this clone. The V and J genes are TRBV6-5 and TRBJ1-2, with 9 bases lining up with TRBD1. The germline V gene encodes CDR1 MNHEY and CDR2 SVGAGI. Losses at the gene ends were 6 bases for V and 2 bases for J; bases not matched to a gene: 7. This CDR3 spans 15 amino acids. The CDR3 region is CASRNLGTGNYGYTF. The CDR3 coding sequence is TGTGCCAGCAGGAACCTTGGGACAGGGAACTATGGCTACACCTTC.

The gene calls are TRBV7-8 and TRBJ2-7; D might be TRBD1 (6 bases). CDR1 SGHVS and CDR2 FQNEAQ come from the germline V gene. V dropped 4 bases and J dropped 6 bases, with 13 bases sitting between them. This CDR3 is 13 amino acids long. This CDR3 is CASSSRQGSEQYV. The CDR3 bases are TGTGCCAGCAGCTCCAGGCAGGGGAGCGAGCAGTACGTC.

The genes are TRBV12-5 and TRBJ1-2; D ambiguous. The CDR3 extends over 16 amino acids. From germline, CDR1 is LGHNT and CDR2 FRNRAP. Trimming stripped 2 bases from V and 3 bases from J, with 16 bases between. CDR3 sequence: CASGLPPPRVYYGYTF. In nucleotides, the CDR3 is TGTGCTAGTGGTTTGCCACCCCCTCGGGTCTACTATGGCTACACCTTC.

This chain links TRBV6-2 or TRBV6-3 with TRBJ2-7; 10 bases match TRBD2. Germline CDR1 and CDR2: MNHEY and SVGEGT. The CDR3 has 15 amino acids. Trimming removed 5 bases from V and 4 bases from J; junction bases left unmatched: 8. CDR3: CASSDRTSGVYEQYV. The DNA of the CDR3 is TGTGCCAGCAGTGACCGGACTAGCGGAGTTTACGAGCAGTACGTC.

The gene calls are TRBV11-3 and TRBJ2-3; 7 bases match TRBD1. Trimming at V came to 8 bases and at J to 4 bases, leaving 9 bases not matched to a gene. The germline CDR1 and CDR2 sequences are SGHNT and YENEEA. The CDR3 has 14 amino acids. The CDR3 DNA reads as TGTGCCAGCCGCCAACAACAGGGGTCAGATACGCAGTATTTT. This sequence encodes CASRQQQGSDTQYF.